A single sample gave rise to the 17 T cell receptor beta chains below, sequenced in a study of blood T cell repertoires in COVID-19. Assay: immunoSEQ multiplex PCR; the TCRdb copy retains only in-frame clones and omits some. This table has around 250,000 clones, 86% appearing once. The specimen was peripheral blood. The receptors come from a man younger than 30 with active or convalescent COVID-19.

The chain employs TRBV19 and TRBJ1-4; the D gene is possibly TRBD1 (6 bases). This CDR3 spans 14 amino acids. The V end was cut by 4 bases, the J end by 6 bases, with 12 bases between. Germline V gives CDR1 LNHDA, CDR2 SQIVND (reference sequence). The CDR3 coding sequence is TGTGCCAGTAGTACGGCAGGGGTGGATGAAAAACTGTTTTTT. As protein: CASSTAGVDEKLFF.

The J gene is TRBJ2-3, the V gene TRBV7-8; TRBD2 matches 7 bases. V lost 5 bases to trimming and J lost 1 base; unmatched junction nucleotides: 6. CDR3 length equals 15 residues. Germline assignment: CDR1 SGHVS and CDR2 FQNEAQ. The CDR3 nucleotides read TGTGCCAGCAGCGCGCCGGGGGGAGGCACAGATACGCAGTATTTT. Translated, it gives CASSAPGGGTDTQYF.

The rearrangement links TRBV7-2 to TRBJ2-5; D remains unclear. The CDR3 has 13 amino acids. Germline V gene sequence: CDR1 SGHTA, CDR2 FQGNSA. V lost 5 bases to trimming and J lost 4 bases, with 11 bases between them. As DNA, the CDR3 is TGTGCCAGCAGCCGCGGCCATTTAGAGACCCAGTACTTC. Protein: CASSRGHLETQYF.

The V and J genes are TRBV11-3 and TRBJ1-3; 7 nucleotides align to TRBD1. V lost 10 bases and J lost 0; bases outside the gene matches: 6. This CDR3 has 14 residues. The V gene's germline CDR1 is SGHNT and CDR2 YENEEA. The CDR3, as DNA: TGTGCCACCCGCGGGGACAGCTCTGGAAACACCATATATTTT. It specifies CATRGDSSGNTIYF. Full variable domain (missing parts from reference TRBV11-3 and TRBJ1-3): EAGVVQSPRYKIIEKKQPVAFWCNPISGHNTLYWYLQNLGQGPELLIRYENEEAVDDSQLPKDRFSAERLKGVDSTLKIQPAELGDSAVYLCATRGDSSGNTIYFGEGSWLTVV.

The chain couples TRBV5-1 to TRBJ2-1; the D gene is possibly TRBD2 (5 bases). CDR3 length: 18 amino acids. Between the trimmed V and J ends, which lost 0 bases and 9 bases, there was a span of 25 bases. The V gene's germline CDR1 is SGHRS and CDR2 YFSETQ. The CDR3 DNA sequence: TGCGCCAGCAGCTTGGTGTTATCGGGCCCGACGGGGTCAGGTGAGCAGTTCTTC. Translating it yields CASSLVLSGPTGSGEQFF.

The J gene is TRBJ1-2, the V gene TRBV10-3, with D perhaps matching TRBD1 (6 bases). CDR3 size: 13 residues. Between the trimmed V and J ends, which lost 2 bases and 6 bases, there was a span of 10 bases. CDR1 ENHRY and CDR2 SYGVKD come from the germline V gene. The CDR3 loop reads CAISEGGTHGYTF. In DNA, the CDR3 is TGTGCCATCAGTGAGGGGGGCACACATGGCTACACCTTC.

The J gene is TRBJ2-2, the V gene TRBV9; 8 nucleotides align to TRBD1. The CDR3 spans 15 residues. Unmatched junction bases numbered 4, after V lost 3 bases and J lost 3 bases. Looked up from germline, CDR1 is SGDLS and CDR2 is YYNGEE. CDR3 bases: TGTGCCAGCAGCGGACAGGGGCTTTACACCGGGGAGCTGTTTTTT. The encoded protein is CASSGQGLYTGELFF.

This chain links TRBV15 with TRBJ1-4; 10 bases are a match to TRBD1. V gave up 1 base and J gave up 7 bases; unmatched junction bases: 0. The CDR3 has 14 residues. Germline V gene lookup returns CDR1 LNHNV and CDR2 YYDKDF (reference sequence). The CDR3 reads CATSRGQGAEKLFF. The CDR3, as DNA: TGTGCCACCAGCAGAGGACAGGGGGCTGAAAAACTGTTTTTT. Filled out from reference TRBV15 and TRBJ1-4, the complete variable domain reads DAMVIQNPRYQVTQFGKPVTLSCSQTLNHNVMYWYQQKSSQAPKLLFHYYDKDFNNEADTPDNFQSRRPNTSFCFLDIRSPGLGDTAMYLCATSRGQGAEKLFFGSGTQLSVL.

The V and J genes are TRBV11-1 and TRBJ1-1; the match to TRBD1 covers 8 bases. The V gene end was trimmed by 7 bases and the J gene end by 6 bases; junction bases not matched to a gene: 10. The CDR3 sequence is 14 residues long. Germline V gives CDR1 SGHAT, CDR2 FQDESV (reference sequence). DNA of the CDR3: TGTGCCAGCACCGGACAGGGAGGCCTCCCTGAAGCTTTCTTT. Its translation: CASTGQGGLPEAFF. Using reference TRBV11-1 and TRBJ1-1 for the parts outside the CDR3, the full variable domain is EAEVAQSPRYKITEKSQAVAFWCDPISGHATLYWYRQILGQGPELLVQFQDESVVDDSQLPKDRFSAERLKGVDSTLKIQPAELGDSAMYLCASTGQGGLPEAFFGQGTRLTVV.

J is TRBJ2-7 and V is TRBV7-9; D unclear. CDR1 SEHNR and CDR2 FQNEAQ come from the germline V gene (reference sequence). Trimming left V 11 bases short and J 7 bases short, with 21 bases between. CDR3 length: 13 residues. DNA for the CDR3: TGTGCCGGCTCCTCGGAGAGTATGTCGGAGCAGTACTTC. Translation: CAGSSESMSEQYF.

The table lists this clone with a count of one. This chain connects TRBV27 to TRBJ1-4; TRBD1 might be the D (6 bases). Germline V gene data show CDR1 as MNHEY and CDR2 as SMNVEV (reference sequence). The CDR3 has 14 residues. V lost 8 bases and J 5 bases, leaving 15 bases between the germline ends. The CDR3 coding sequence is TGTGCCAGCGCGTTCCTAGGACAGAATGAAAAACTGTTTTTT. This gives the protein CASAFLGQNEKLFF.

The chain is built from TRBV19 and TRBJ2-7, with 8 bases fitting TRBD2. CDR1 is LNHDA, CDR2 SQIVND, per germline (reference sequence). Losses at the gene ends were 6 bases for V and 0 bases for J; bases not matched to a gene: 7. The CDR3 is made up of 15 amino acids. The CDR3 here is CASRRTSGNSYEQYF. The CDR3 DNA is TGTGCCAGTAGACGTACTAGCGGTAACTCCTACGAGCAGTACTTC.

The rearrangement uses TRBV6-5 and TRBJ1-3; no firm D call. V gave up 5 bases and J gave up 2 bases, with 10 bases separating them. Per germline, CDR1 MNHEY and CDR2 SVGAGI. There are 14 residues in the CDR3. This CDR3 is CASSRGRAGNTIYF. DNA for the CDR3: TGTGCCAGCAGTCGTGGGAGGGCTGGAAACACCATATATTTT.

The CDR3 is CASSYHRATANSNQPQHF. In nucleotides, the CDR3 is TGTGCCAGCAGTTACCACAGGGCGACCGCAAATAGCAATCAGCCCCAGCATTTT. The chain recombines TRBV6-2 or TRBV6-3 with TRBJ1-5; tentative D call: TRBD1 (6 bases). V was cut by 2 bases and J by 0 bases, with 17 bases left in between. Germline V gives CDR1 MNHEY, CDR2 SVGEGT. The CDR3 loop spans 18 amino acids.

The table lists this clone with a few counts. The chain employs TRBV5-1 and TRBJ1-6; the match to TRBD1 covers 8 bases. V dropped 5 bases and J dropped 7; count of bases not matched to a gene: 8. CDR1 and CDR2 (germline): SGHRS, YFSETQ. This CDR3 comprises 15 residues. In DNA, the CDR3 is TGCGCCAGCAGATTAGGACAGGGCGGAAATTCACCCCTCCACTTT. Protein sequence: CASRLGQGGNSPLHF.

The gene calls are TRBV14 and TRBJ2-7; 8 nucleotides align to TRBD1. CDR1 SGHDN and CDR2 FVKESK come from the germline V gene. CDR3 length: 14 amino acids. V dropped 10 bases and J dropped 3; count of bases not matched to a gene: 11. The DNA of the CDR3 is TGTGCCACCAACCGACAGGGGCCTCTCTACGAGCAGTACTTC. The encoded protein is CATNRQGPLYEQYF.

This rearrangement joins TRBV24-1 to TRBJ2-6, with D maybe TRBD1 (6 bases). Per the germline V gene, CDR1 is KGHDR and CDR2 is SFDVKD. CDR3 length: 17 amino acids. The CDR3 DNA is TGTGCAACCGAGGACAGTCAGACCCACTCTGGGGCCAACGTCCTGACTTTC. The encoded protein is CATEDSQTHSGANVLTF.